This T cell receptor beta chain was recorded in a study of cytomegalovirus exposure and HLA in healthy donors. Study-level points and caveats: There were some 150 TCR beta chains listed as cytomegalovirus-associated. The TCR clusters that emerged in the first cohort tended, a later analysis found, to co-occur in the roughly 130 validation repertoires.

The donors were members of the validation cohort, which comprised 120 subjects and was separate from the first cohort of roughly 700 subjects. Profiled with immunoSEQ multiplex PCR; TCRdb holds only in-frame clones, not every one. The profile covers about 160,000 clones, with around 92% appearing a single time and roughly 4.2% taken by the ten largest. On this clone itself: Antigen unknown.

The clonotype was recovered from a man aged 18-30 years in good health and CMV-seropositive. What was sequenced was PBMCs.

DNA for the CDR3: TGCGCCAGCAGCTTGGCCATGCTAGCCCTTTACAATGAGCAGTTCTTC. Its translation: CASSLAMLALYNEQFF. The V gene is TRBV5-1, the J gene TRBJ2-1; D may be TRBD2 (5 bases). The CDR3 extends over 16 amino acids. Looked up from germline, CDR1 is SGHRS and CDR2 is YFSETQ. Trimming shortened V by 0 bases and J by 4 bases, and 14 bases separated the two germline ends.